The text below deals with one TCR beta chain. This sample was included in a study of blood T cell repertoires in COVID-19. Study information: COVID-19 samples from acute and convalescent phases originated in the United States, Italy and Spain. T cells, B-cell-depleted T cells, or PBMCs supplied cDNA or gDNA.

The CDR3 runs 14 residues. V lost 4 bases, J lost 8 bases, and 8 bases stayed unmatched. CDR1 and CDR2 (germline): SGDLS, YYNGEE. Under the authors' procedure: By means of reference gene primer amplification, nucleated cell counts were estimated. Sequencing was performed with immunoSEQ multiplex PCR; in TCRdb, only in-frame clones are kept and a portion is missing. V and J calls and clone size are as listed in that table; D and trimming were resolved from the DNA. Among some 220,000 clones listed, 60% to 85% were seen once. This TCR was sampled from a woman aged 70-85 years with acute or convalescent COVID-19. This chain joins TRBV9 and TRBJ1-4; 7 positions match TRBD1. The source material was peripheral blood. In nucleotides, the CDR3 is TGTGCCAGCAGCCCCACAGGGGCTCGAGAAAAACTGTTTTTT. Amino acids: CASSPTGAREKLFF.